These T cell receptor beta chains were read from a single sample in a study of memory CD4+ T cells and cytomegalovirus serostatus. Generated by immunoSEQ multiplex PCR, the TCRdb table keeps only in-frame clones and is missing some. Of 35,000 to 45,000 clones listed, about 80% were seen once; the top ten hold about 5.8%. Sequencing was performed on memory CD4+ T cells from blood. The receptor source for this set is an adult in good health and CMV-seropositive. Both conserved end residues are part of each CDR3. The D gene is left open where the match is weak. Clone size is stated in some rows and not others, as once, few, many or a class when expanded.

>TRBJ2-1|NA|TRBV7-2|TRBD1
TGTGCCAGCAGCTTCGGGACAGCAAATGAGCAGTTCTTC
CASSFGTANEQFF
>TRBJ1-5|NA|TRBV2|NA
TGTGCCAGCAGAATGCATGGGGCCGTTAGTAAGAGCAATCAGCCCCAGCATTTT
CASRMHGAVSKSNQPQHF
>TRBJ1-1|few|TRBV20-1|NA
TGCAGTGCTAGTCCGGGGCCACGGGCTTTCTTT
CSASPGPRAFF
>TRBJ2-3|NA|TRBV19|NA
TGTGCCAGTACCCTTGACAGGTGGAGGACAGATACGCAGTATTTT
CASTLDRWRTDTQYF
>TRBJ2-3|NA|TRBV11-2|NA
TGTGCCAGCAGCTTAGGGAACCTAAAAGGGACGACCCGGCAGTATTTT
CASSLGNLKGTTRQYF
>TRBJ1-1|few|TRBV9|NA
TGTGCCAGCAGCCGAAGTGCGGGGAACACTGAAGCTTTCTTT
CASSRSAGNTEAFF
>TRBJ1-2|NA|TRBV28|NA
TGTGCCAGCAGTCCAAATGGGGGAAGGGGCTACACCTTC
CASSPNGGRGYTF
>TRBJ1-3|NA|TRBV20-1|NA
TGCAGTGCTTACCTTGGAAACACCATATATTTT
CSAYLGNTIYF
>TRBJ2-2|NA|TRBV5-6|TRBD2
TGTGCCAGCAGCTTGGGTTTTGGCAGCGGGACGCACACCGGGGAGCTGTTTTTT
CASSLGFGSGTHTGELFF
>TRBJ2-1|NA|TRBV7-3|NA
TGTGCCAGCAGCTTCCTACTAGAGGGTGAGCAGTTCTTC
CASSFLLEGEQFF
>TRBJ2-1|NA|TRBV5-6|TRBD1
TGTGCCAGCAGCTCCGTCGGGACAGGTGGACACAATGAGCAGTTCTTC
CASSSVGTGGHNEQFF
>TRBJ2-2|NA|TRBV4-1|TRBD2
TGCGCCAGCAGCCAAGATCAATGGACTAGCGGAGGCAAGAACACCGGGGAGCTGTTTTTT
CASSQDQWTSGGKNTGELFF
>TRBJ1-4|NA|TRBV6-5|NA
TGTGCCAGCAGAGTGTTTAATGAAAAACTGTTTTTT
CASRVFNEKLFF
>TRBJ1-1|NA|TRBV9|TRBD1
TGTGCCAGCAGCCCAGGGGGGCTTGTCACTGAAGCTTTCTTT
CASSPGGLVTEAFF
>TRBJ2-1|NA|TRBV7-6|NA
TGTGCCAGCAGCTTAGGGGTGTCTCGTCAGAGCTCCTACAATGAGCAGTTCTTC
CASSLGVSRQSSYNEQFF
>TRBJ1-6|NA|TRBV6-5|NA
TGTGCCAGCAGTTACATCTATAATTCACCCCTCCACTTT
CASSYIYNSPLHF
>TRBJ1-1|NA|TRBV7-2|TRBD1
TGTGCCAGCGGACAGGGGGCCGGAACTGAAGCTTTCTTT
CASGQGAGTEAFF
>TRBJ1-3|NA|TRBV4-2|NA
TGTGCCAGCAGCCATTCAAAGGGCGGTGGAAACACCATATATTTT
CASSHSKGGGNTIYF
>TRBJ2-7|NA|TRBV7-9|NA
TGTGCCAGCAGCTTAGTTAGGGTAAACTCCTACGAGCAGTACTTC
CASSLVRVNSYEQYF
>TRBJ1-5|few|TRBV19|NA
TGTGCCAGTAGTATTTCCGGGAATCAGCCCCAGCATTTT
CASSISGNQPQHF
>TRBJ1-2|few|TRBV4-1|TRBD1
TGCGCCAGCAGCCAAGCCCCAGACAGGGCTCCCTATGGCTACACCTTC
CASSQAPDRAPYGYTF
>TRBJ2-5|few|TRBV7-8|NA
TGTGCCAGCAGCTCGACCCGGACCGCGGCGGAGACCCAGTACTTC
CASSSTRTAAETQYF
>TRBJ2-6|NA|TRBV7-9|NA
TGTGCCAGCAGCTCCTGGCCCGGACAAGCCATCTCTGGGGCCAACGTCCTGACTTTC
CASSSWPGQAISGANVLTF
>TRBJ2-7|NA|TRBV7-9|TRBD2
TGTGCCAGCAGCTTCGGACTAGCGGGAGGACCCTACGAGCAGTACTTC
CASSFGLAGGPYEQYF
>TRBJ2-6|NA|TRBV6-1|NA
TGTGCCAGCACCTGGGATCAAGCTGGGGCCAACGTCCTGACTTTC
CASTWDQAGANVLTF
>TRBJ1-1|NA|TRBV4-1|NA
TGCGCCAGCAGCCAAGATCCCCGACCGGGCGGATACACTGAAGCTTTCTTT
CASSQDPRPGGYTEAFF
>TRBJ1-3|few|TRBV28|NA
TGTGCCAGCAGTTTCCCTGGAAACACCATATATTTT
CASSFPGNTIYF
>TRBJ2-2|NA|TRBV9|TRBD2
TGTGCCAGCAGCCCTCTAGCGGGAGTCGGCGGGGAGCTGTTTTTT
CASSPLAGVGGELFF
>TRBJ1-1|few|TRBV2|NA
TGTGCCAGCAGTGTTCTCGACGGAGGCACTGAAGCTTTCTTT
CASSVLDGGTEAFF
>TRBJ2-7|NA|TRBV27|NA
TGTGCCAGCATTCCCCGGAAGGGCCTAACGGCCGAGCAGTACTTC
CASIPRKGLTAEQYF
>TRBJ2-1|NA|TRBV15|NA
TGTGCCACCAGCAGGGAATATGAAGGGGGGAATGAGCAGTTCTTC
CATSREYEGGNEQFF
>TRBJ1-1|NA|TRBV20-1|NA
TGCAGTGCGCCCGGGTACACTGAAGCTTTCTTT
CSAPGYTEAFF
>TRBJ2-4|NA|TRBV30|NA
TGTGCCTGGGGAGGCCGTGGGCGAAGGATTCAGTACTTC
CAWGGRGRRIQYF
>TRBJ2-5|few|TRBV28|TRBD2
TGTGCCAGCAGGGGCGGGAGGGTAGGGGAGACCCAGTACTTC
CASRGGRVGETQYF
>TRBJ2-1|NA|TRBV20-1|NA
TGCAGTGCTGTTCTTAGGGGTGAGCAGTTCTTC
CSAVLRGEQFF
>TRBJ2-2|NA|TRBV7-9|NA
TGTGCCAGCAGCTTAGGTCTCGGCGGGGACACCGGGGAGCTGTTTTTT
CASSLGLGGDTGELFF
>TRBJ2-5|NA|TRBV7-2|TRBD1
TGTGCCAGCAGCTTGGCAGGGGGATTTAGGCAAGAGACCCAGTACTTC
CASSLAGGFRQETQYF
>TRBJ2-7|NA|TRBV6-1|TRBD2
TGTGCCAGCAGTGGATCCACTAGCGGCCTCTCCTACGAGCAGTACTTC
CASSGSTSGLSYEQYF
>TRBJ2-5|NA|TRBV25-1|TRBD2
TGTGCCAGCAGTGATTGGGATATAGCGGGAGGGCAAGAGACCCAGTACTTC
CASSDWDIAGGQETQYF
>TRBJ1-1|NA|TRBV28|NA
TGTGCCAGCAGTAGGGGTCTCGACACTGAAGCTTTCTTT
CASSRGLDTEAFF
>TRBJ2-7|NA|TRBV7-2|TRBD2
TGTGCCAGCAGCTTACTCCCATCTAGCGGGAGCTCGTACGAGCAGTACTTC
CASSLLPSSGSSYEQYF
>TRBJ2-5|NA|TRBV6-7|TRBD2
TGTGCCAGCAGTTACTCGAGACTAGCGGGAGGAGAGACCCAGTACTTC
CASSYSRLAGGETQYF
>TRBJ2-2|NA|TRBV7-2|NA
TGTGCCAGCAGCTTACAGGGACTTAGAAACACCGGGGAGCTGTTTTTT
CASSLQGLRNTGELFF
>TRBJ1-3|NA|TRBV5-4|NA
TGTGCCAGCAGCCTGCCAGGGACCATCTCTGGAAACACCATATATTTT
CASSLPGTISGNTIYF
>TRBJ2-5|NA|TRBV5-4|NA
TGTGCCAGCAGCTTTGCGGAAGAGACCCAGTACTTC
CASSFAEETQYF
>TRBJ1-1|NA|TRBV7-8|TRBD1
TGTGCCAGCAGCGCAACGGGACAGGGCACTGAAGCTTTCTTT
CASSATGQGTEAFF
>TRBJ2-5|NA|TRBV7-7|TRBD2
TGTGCTAGCAGCTTAGCGAGGGGACTAGCGGGAGTTGAGACCCAGTACTTC
CASSLARGLAGVETQYF
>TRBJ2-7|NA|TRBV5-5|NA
TGTGCCAGCAGCGTCGGACCCGGGACGGGGAACTACGAGCAGTACTTC
CASSVGPGTGNYEQYF